The 17 T cell receptor beta chains given below trace back to one sample, sequenced in a study of T-cell memory formation after mild COVID-19. MiXCR, applied by TCRdb to the 5' RACE reads, yields one record per CDR3 protein. The sample has 300,000 to 350,000 distinct CDR3 sequences; 13% to 15% are singletons. Sequenced sample: PBMCs or a T cell subset sorted from them (not recorded which). These receptor sequences come from a man in his late teens or twenties who had mild COVID-19 (a few samples of this study predate the infection). Cell type and time point are not known.

This sequence joins TRBV9 and TRBJ2-3, with a weak D call TRBD2 (7 bases). The CDR3 is made up of 17 amino acids. Trimming pared 0 bases from V and 5 bases from J, leaving 19 bases between. Germline V CDR1 and CDR2: SGDLS, YYNGEE. In DNA, the CDR3 is TGTGCCAGCAGCGTAGGCCCTCGGAGGGGGGGGAAAGATACGCAGTATTTT. The encoded protein is CASSVGPRRGGKDTQYF. The full variable domain, rest sourced from reference TRBV9 and TRBJ2-3, is DSGVTQTPKHLITATGQRVTLRCSPRSGDLSVYWYQQSLDQGLQFLIQYYNGEERAKGNILERFSAQQFPDLHSELNLSSLELGDSALYFCASSVGPRRGGKDTQYFGPGTRLTVL.

Ten or more counts support this clonotype. The chain couples TRBV12-3 or TRBV12-4 to TRBJ2-3; 8 nucleotides align to TRBD2. The V gene end was trimmed by 5 bases and the J gene end by 4 bases; junction bases not matched to a gene: 11. The CDR3 has 16 residues. CDR3 sequence (DNA): TGTGCCAGCAGTCCCTGGCGGGGGGCGGGCGCAGATACGCAGTATTTT. Amino acid sequence: CASSPWRGAGADTQYF.

In its sample, this clonotype was seen a few times. The chain uses TRBV4-3 and TRBJ1-2; D gene unclear. V lost 0 bases and J 3 bases, leaving 11 bases between the germline ends. CDR3 length: 15 amino acids. CDR1 is LGHNA and CDR2 is YSLEER in the germline V gene. CDR3 sequence: CASSQDFGFYYGYTF. The CDR3 DNA sequence: TGCGCCAGCAGCCAAGATTTCGGGTTTTACTATGGCTACACCTTC.

This clonotype was detected only a few times. V gene TRBV12-3 or TRBV12-4 combines with J gene TRBJ1-4; maybe TRBD1 (6 bases). The CDR3 sequence is 14 residues long. Trimming shortened V by 1 base and J by 7 bases, and 10 bases separated the two germline ends. The CDR3 bases are TGTGCCAGCAGTTTAGACAGGGAAGCTGAAAAACTGTTTTTT. This gives the protein CASSLDREAEKLFF.

The chain couples TRBV7-2 to TRBJ2-2, with TRBD2 matching 8 bases. The CDR3 is 14 residues long. Germline CDR1 is SGHTA and CDR2 is FQGNSA. V trimming: 4 bases; J trimming: 9 bases; junction bases outside the gene matches: 7. The CDR3 spells CASSSIAGSWELFF. The CDR3 DNA follows: TGTGCCAGCAGCTCTATAGCGGGGTCGTGGGAGCTGTTTTTT.

This chain uses TRBV11-2 with TRBJ2-2; a possible D gene is TRBD1 (5 bases). The CDR3 is 17 residues long. V lost 1 base, J lost 3 bases, and 15 bases lay in between. Germline values: CDR1 SGHAT, CDR2 FQNNGV. The CDR3 DNA sequence: TGTGCCAGCAGCTTAGGGGAAGTAGGGGCCCACACCGGGGAGCTGTTTTTT. Translation gives CASSLGEVGAHTGELFF.

This clonotype was counted only a few times. This chain joins TRBV12-3 or TRBV12-4 and TRBJ2-7; D possibly corresponds to TRBD1 (6 bases). The CDR3 is 12 amino acids. The germline V and J ends were trimmed by 5 bases and 3 bases, with 8 bases remaining between them. CDR3 protein: CASSQGNYEQYF. CDR3 nucleotides: TGTGCCAGCAGTCAGGGGAACTACGAGCAGTACTTC.

This clonotype was recorded a few times. The V and J genes are TRBV6-6 and TRBJ2-7, with TRBD1 matching over 8 bases. V lost 5 bases, J lost 6 bases, and 6 bases stayed unmatched. In germline, CDR1 is MNHNY, CDR2 SVGAGI (reference sequence). The CDR3 is made up of 13 amino acids. As DNA, the CDR3 is TGTGCCAGCAGTAGCTCCGGGACAGGCGAGCAGTACGTC. This translates into CASSSSGTGEQYV.

This clonotype was detected a few times. The chain links TRBV28 to TRBJ1-6; 7 bases align to TRBD1. The V gene's germline CDR1 is MDHEN and CDR2 SYDVKM. The V gene end was trimmed by 6 bases and the J gene end by 6 bases; junction bases not matched to a gene: 8. The CDR3 totals 15 residues. The CDR3 nucleotides are TGTGCCAGCAGGATCTTGACAGGGCTTAATTCACCCCTCCACTTT. As protein: CASRILTGLNSPLHF.

Only a few counts were recorded for this clonotype. The rearrangement uses TRBV5-1 and TRBJ1-1; 10 bases agree with TRBD1. The CDR3 contains 16 residues. CDR1 is SGHRS and CDR2 is YFSETQ in the germline V gene. V gave up 4 bases and J gave up 4 bases; unmatched junction bases: 10. The CDR3 DNA reads as TGCGCCAGCAGCACCCGACAGGGGGCGCCGGCCACTGAAGCTTTCTTT. Its translation: CASSTRQGAPATEAFF.

This clonotype was seen only a few times. The chain is built from TRBV3-1 and TRBJ1-1; D remains ambiguous. Germline assignment: CDR1 LGHDT and CDR2 YNNKEL (reference sequence). This CDR3 contains 12 residues. V gave up 0 bases and J gave up 7 bases, with 6 bases separating them. This CDR3 is CASSQDEYEAFF. The CDR3 DNA sequence: TGTGCCAGCAGCCAAGACGAGTATGAAGCTTTCTTT.

This clonotype was seen many times. V gene TRBV5-6 combines with J gene TRBJ2-1; D remains unclear. The CDR3 runs to 15 residues. CDR1 and CDR2 (germline): SGHDT, YYEEEE. Trimming cost V 3 bases and J 1 base, with 11 bases left between them. DNA of the CDR3: TGTGCCAGCAGCTCTCCCTTAACTTCCTACAATGAGCAGTTCTTC. This gives the protein CASSSPLTSYNEQFF.

V usage is TRBV7-2 and J usage is TRBJ2-1, with 16 bases that match TRBD2. This CDR3 is 18 amino acids long. The V and J ends lost 5 bases and 2 bases, in that order; junction bases with no gene match: 6. Germline CDR1 reads SGHTA; CDR2 reads FQGNSA. In DNA form, the CDR3 reads TGTGCCAGCAGCCCGGGACTAGCGGGGGGGCGCCCCTACAATGAGCAGTTCTTC. Translated: CASSPGLAGGRPYNEQFF.

The chain recombines TRBV7-2 with TRBJ2-5; the D gene is possibly TRBD1 (6 bases). Germline V lookup: CDR1 SGHTA, CDR2 FQGNSA. The CDR3 consists of 15 residues. V was cut by 5 bases and J by 3 bases, with 16 bases left in between. The CDR3 DNA reads TGTGCCAGCAGCACTTTGGGCGCAGGGGAAGAGACCCAGTACTTC. Its protein is CASSTLGAGEETQYF.

This clonotype was picked up a small number of times. The chain combines TRBV20-1 with TRBJ2-1; D unclear. Germline V gene sequence: CDR1 DFQATT, CDR2 SNEGSKA (reference sequence). CDR3 length: 12 residues. CDR3 residues: CSNSRSYNEQFF. The CDR3 DNA reads TGCAGCAACTCAAGATCCTACAATGAGCAGTTCTTC.

This chain connects TRBV30 to TRBJ1-5; no firm D call. Germline CDR1 GTSNPN, CDR2 SVGIG (reference sequence). Between the trimmed V and J ends, which lost 0 bases and 6 bases, there was a span of 12 bases. The CDR3 spans 14 residues. The CDR3 spells CAWSVIGVGQPQHF. In DNA form, the CDR3 reads TGTGCCTGGAGTGTAATTGGTGTTGGTCAGCCCCAGCATTTT. Together with reference TRBV30 and TRBJ1-5, the CDR3 gives the full variable domain: SQTIHQWPATLVQPVGSPLSLECTVEGTSNPNLYWYRQAAGRGLQLLFYSVGIGQISSEVPQNLSASRPQDRQFILSSKKLLLSDSGFYLCAWSVIGVGQPQHFGDGTRLSIL.

This clonotype was recorded a few times. V usage is TRBV4-3 and J usage is TRBJ1-4; no definite D call. Deletions cut 1 base from V and 4 bases from J, with 10 bases between. Looked up from germline, CDR1 is LGHNA and CDR2 is YSLEER. The CDR3 loop spans 15 amino acids. The CDR3: CASSQVAGFNEKLFF. The CDR3 DNA sequence: TGCGCCAGCAGCCAAGTGGCGGGATTTAATGAAAAACTGTTTTTT.